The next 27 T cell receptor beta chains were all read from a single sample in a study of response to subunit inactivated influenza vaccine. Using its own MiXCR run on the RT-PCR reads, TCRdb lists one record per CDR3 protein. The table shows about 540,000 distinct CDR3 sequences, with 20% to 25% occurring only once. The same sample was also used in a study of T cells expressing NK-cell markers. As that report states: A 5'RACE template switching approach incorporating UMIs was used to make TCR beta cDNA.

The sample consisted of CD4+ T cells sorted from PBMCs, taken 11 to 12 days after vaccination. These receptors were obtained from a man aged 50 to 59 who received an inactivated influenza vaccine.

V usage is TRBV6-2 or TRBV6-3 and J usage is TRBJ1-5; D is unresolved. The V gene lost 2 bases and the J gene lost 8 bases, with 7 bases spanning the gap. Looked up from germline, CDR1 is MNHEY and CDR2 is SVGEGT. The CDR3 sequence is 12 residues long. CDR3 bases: TGTGCCAGCAGTTACCCCACCGAGCCCCAGCATTTT. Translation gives CASSYPTEPQHF.

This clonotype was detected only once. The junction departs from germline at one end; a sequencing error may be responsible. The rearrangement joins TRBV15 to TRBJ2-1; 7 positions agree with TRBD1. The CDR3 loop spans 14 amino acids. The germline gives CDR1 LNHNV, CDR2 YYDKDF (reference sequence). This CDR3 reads CTTSRRQGLDEQFF. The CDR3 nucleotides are TGTACCACCAGCCGAAGACAGGGTCTCGATGAGCAGTTCTTC.

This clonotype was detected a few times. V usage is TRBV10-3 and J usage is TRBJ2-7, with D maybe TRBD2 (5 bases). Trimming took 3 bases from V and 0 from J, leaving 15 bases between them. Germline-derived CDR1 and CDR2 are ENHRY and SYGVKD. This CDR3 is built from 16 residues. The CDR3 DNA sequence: TGTGCCATCAGTGAATTCCCCGAGCGGAGCTCCTACGAGCAGTACTTC. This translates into CAISEFPERSSYEQYF.

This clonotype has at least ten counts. CDR3 sequence (DNA): TGCGCCAGCAGCTTACAGGGTGACACTGAAGCTTTCTTT. Amino acid sequence: CASSLQGDTEAFF. This rearrangement joins TRBV5-1 to TRBJ1-1; a weak D match, TRBD1 (6 bases). The length of the CDR3 is 13 residues. Per the germline V gene, CDR1 is SGHRS and CDR2 is YFSETQ. V lost 2 bases to trimming and J lost 3 bases, with 8 bases between them.

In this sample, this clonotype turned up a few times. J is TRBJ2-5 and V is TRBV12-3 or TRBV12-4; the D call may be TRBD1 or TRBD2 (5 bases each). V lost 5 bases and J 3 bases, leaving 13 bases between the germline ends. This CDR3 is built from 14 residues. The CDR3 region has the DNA TGTGCCAGCAGTCAATACGGGACGGAAGAGACCCAGTACTTC. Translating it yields CASSQYGTEETQYF.

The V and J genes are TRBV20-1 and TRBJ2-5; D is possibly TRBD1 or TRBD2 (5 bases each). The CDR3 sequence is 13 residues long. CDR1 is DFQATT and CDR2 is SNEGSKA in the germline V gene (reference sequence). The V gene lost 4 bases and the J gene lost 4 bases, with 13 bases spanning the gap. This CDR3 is CSAKSPGRETQYF. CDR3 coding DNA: TGCAGTGCTAAATCCCCAGGGAGAGAGACCCAGTACTTC.

CDR3 nucleotides: TGCGCCAGCAGCTTGGGGCCCGAAGGCTACGAGCAGTACTTC. Amino acids: CASSLGPEGYEQYF. The chain uses TRBV5-1 and TRBJ2-7; no firm D call. V was trimmed by 0 bases and J by 3 bases, leaving 10 bases between them. CDR1 and CDR2 from the germline V gene are SGHRS and YFSETQ. CDR3 length: 14 amino acids.

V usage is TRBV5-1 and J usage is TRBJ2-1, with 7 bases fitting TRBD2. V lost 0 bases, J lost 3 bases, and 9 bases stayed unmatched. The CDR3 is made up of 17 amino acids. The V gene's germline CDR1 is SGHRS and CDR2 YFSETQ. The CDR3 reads CASSLAVVSGGYNEQFF. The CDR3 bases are TGCGCCAGCAGCTTGGCCGTCGTTTCGGGGGGCTACAATGAGCAGTTCTTC.

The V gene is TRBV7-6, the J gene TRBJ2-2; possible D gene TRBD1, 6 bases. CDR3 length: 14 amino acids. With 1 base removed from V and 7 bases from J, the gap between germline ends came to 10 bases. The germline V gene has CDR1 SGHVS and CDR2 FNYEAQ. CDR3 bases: TGTGCCAGCAGCTTAGAACTAGGGGGCGGGGAGCTGTTTTTT. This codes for CASSLELGGGELFF.

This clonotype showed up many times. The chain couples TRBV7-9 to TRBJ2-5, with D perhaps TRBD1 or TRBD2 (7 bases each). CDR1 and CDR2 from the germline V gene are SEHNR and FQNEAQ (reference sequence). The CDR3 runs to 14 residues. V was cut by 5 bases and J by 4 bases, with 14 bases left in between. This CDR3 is CASSRDREGETQYF. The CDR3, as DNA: TGTGCCAGCAGCCGCGACAGGGAGGGAGAGACCCAGTACTTC.

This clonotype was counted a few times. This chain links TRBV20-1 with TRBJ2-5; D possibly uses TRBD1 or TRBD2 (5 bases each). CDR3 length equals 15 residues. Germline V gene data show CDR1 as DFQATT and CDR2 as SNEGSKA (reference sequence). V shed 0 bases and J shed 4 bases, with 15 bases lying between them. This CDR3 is CSARDYREGLETQYF. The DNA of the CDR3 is TGCAGTGCTAGAGATTATAGAGAGGGGTTAGAGACCCAGTACTTC.

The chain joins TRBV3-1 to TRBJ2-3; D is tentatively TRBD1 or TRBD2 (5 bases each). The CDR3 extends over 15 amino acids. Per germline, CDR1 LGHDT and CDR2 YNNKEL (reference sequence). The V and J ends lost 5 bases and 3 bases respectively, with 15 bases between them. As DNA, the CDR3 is TGTGCCAGCAGCAAGGACCCAGAGGGGACAGATACGCAGTATTTT. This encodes CASSKDPEGTDTQYF.

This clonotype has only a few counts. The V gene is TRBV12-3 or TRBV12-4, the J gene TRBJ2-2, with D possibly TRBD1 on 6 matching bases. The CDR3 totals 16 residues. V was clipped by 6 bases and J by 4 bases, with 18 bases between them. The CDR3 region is CASSRSQGLGTGELFF. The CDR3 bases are TGTGCCAGCAGCCGTTCTCAGGGGTTGGGCACCGGGGAGCTGTTTTTT.

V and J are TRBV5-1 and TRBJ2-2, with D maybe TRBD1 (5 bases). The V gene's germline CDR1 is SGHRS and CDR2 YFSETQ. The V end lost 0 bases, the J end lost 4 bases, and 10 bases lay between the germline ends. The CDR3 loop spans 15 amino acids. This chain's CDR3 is CASSLAQGSTGELFF. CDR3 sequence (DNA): TGCGCCAGCAGCTTGGCCCAGGGAAGCACCGGGGAGCTGTTTTTT.

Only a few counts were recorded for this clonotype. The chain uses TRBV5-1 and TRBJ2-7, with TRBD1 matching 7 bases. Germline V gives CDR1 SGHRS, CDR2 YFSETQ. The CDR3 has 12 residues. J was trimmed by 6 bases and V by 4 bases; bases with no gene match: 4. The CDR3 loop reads CASSRSGGEQYF. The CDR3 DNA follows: TGCGCCAGCAGCCGTTCAGGGGGCGAGCAGTACTTC.

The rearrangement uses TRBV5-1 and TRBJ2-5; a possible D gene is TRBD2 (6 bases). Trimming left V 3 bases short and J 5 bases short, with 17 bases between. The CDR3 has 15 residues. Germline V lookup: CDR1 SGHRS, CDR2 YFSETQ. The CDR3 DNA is TGCGCCAGCAGCTACGGCGGGGAATCGAGCGAGACCCAGTACTTC. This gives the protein CASSYGGESSETQYF.

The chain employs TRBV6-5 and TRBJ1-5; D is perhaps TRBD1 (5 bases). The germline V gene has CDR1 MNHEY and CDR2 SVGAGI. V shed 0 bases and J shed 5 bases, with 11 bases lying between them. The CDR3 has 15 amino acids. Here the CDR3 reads CASSYSPGEDQPQHF. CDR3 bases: TGTGCCAGCAGTTACTCCCCGGGGGAGGATCAGCCCCAGCATTTT.

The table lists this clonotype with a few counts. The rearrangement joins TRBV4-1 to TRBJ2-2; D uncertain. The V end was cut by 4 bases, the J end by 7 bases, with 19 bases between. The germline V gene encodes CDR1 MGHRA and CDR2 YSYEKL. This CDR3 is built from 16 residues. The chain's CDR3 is CASSRRAVRTDGELFF. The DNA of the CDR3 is TGCGCCAGCAGCCGAAGGGCCGTTAGAACGGACGGGGAGCTGTTTTTT.

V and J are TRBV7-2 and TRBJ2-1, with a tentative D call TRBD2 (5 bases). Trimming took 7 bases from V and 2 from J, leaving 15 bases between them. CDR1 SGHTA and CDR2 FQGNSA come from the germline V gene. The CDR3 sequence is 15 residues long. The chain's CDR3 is CASTPTLAAYNEQFF. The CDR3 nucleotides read TGTGCCAGCACCCCAACTCTAGCTGCCTACAATGAGCAGTTCTTC.

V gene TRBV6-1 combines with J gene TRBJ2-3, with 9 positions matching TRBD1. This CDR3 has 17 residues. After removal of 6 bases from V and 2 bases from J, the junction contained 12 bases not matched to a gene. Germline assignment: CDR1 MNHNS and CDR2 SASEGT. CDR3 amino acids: CASSPPTGGSDTDTQYF. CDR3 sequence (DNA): TGTGCCAGCAGCCCCCCGACAGGGGGTTCTGACACAGATACGCAGTATTTT.

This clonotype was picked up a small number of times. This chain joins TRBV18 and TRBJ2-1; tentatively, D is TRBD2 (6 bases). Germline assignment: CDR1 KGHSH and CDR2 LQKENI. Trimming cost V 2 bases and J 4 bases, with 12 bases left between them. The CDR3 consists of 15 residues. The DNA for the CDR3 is TGTGCCAGCTCACCAGGCGGGGCAGTATACAATGAGCAGTTCTTC. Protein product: CASSPGGAVYNEQFF.

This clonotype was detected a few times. The DNA of the CDR3 is TGCAGTGCTAGAGCTACTGAGCCTTATGGCTACACCTTC. This translates into CSARATEPYGYTF. This sequence joins TRBV20-1 and TRBJ1-2; the D is unclear. Deletions cut 1 base from V and 5 bases from J, with 11 bases between. Germline values: CDR1 DFQATT, CDR2 SNEGSKA (reference sequence). The CDR3 consists of 13 residues.

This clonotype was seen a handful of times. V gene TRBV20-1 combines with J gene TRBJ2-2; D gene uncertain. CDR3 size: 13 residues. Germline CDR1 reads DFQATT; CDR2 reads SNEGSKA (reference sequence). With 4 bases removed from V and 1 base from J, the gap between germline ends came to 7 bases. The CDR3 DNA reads TGCAGTGCTACTCGGCAGAACACCGGGGAGCTGTTTTTT. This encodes CSATRQNTGELFF.

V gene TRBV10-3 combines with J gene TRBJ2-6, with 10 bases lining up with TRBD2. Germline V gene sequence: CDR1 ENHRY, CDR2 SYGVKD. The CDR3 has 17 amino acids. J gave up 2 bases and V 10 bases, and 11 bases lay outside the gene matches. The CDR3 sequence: CATAGGTSAAGANVLTF. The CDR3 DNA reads TGTGCCACGGCCGGGGGGACTAGCGCTGCTGGGGCCAACGTCCTGACTTTC.

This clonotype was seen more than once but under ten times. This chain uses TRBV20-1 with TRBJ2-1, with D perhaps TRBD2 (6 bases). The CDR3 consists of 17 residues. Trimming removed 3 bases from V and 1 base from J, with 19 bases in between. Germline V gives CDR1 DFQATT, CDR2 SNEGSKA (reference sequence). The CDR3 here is CSARRASGSGSYNEQFF. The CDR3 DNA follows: TGCAGTGCTAGGAGGGCCTCCGGGAGTGGGTCCTACAATGAGCAGTTCTTC.

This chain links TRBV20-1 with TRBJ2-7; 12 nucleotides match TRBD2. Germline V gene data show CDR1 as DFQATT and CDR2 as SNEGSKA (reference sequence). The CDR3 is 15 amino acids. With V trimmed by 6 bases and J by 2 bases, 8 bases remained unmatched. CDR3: CSADPGLAGTYEQYF. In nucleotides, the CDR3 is TGCAGTGCGGACCCCGGACTAGCGGGGACCTACGAGCAGTACTTC.

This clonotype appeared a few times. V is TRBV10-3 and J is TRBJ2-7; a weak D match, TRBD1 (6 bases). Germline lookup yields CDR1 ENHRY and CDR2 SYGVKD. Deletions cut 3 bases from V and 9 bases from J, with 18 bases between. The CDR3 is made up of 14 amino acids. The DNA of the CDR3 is TGTGCCATCAGTGAACCCGGGACATCCGGACTGCAGTACTTC. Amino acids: CAISEPGTSGLQYF.